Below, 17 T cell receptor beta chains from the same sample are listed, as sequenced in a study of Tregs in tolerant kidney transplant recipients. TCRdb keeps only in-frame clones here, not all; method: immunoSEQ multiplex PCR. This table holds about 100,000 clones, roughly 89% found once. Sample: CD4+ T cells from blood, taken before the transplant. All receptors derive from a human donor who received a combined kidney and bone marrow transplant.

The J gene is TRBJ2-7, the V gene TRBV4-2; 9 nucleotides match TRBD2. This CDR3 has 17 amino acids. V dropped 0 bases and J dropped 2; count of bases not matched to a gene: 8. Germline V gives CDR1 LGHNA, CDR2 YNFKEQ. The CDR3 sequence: CASSQDGLAGRTYEQYF. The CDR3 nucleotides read TGTGCCAGCAGCCAAGATGGGCTAGCGGGGCGAACCTACGAGCAGTACTTC.

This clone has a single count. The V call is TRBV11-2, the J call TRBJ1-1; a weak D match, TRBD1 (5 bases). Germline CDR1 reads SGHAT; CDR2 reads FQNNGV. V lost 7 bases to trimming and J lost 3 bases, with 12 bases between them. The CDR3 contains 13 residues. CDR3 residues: CASTRAGYTEAFF. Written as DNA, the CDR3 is TGTGCCAGCACCAGGGCCGGGTACACTGAAGCTTTCTTT.

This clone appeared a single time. The CDR3 DNA reads TGCGCCAGCAGCTTGGTATCAGGGGCTGGAAACACCATATATTTT. The encoded protein is CASSLVSGAGNTIYF. This sequence joins TRBV5-1 and TRBJ1-3; weak D call: TRBD1 (6 bases). This CDR3 has 15 amino acids. Trimming stripped 0 bases from V and 2 bases from J, with 9 bases between. CDR1 and CDR2 (germline): SGHRS, YFSETQ.

As DNA, the CDR3 is TGTGCCAGCAGTGCTGCGGGTGTGCAGTACTTC. It codes for CASSAAGVQYF. The V and J genes are TRBV2 and TRBJ2-7; D is possibly TRBD2 (5 bases). This CDR3 has 11 amino acids. The ends were cut back, 4 bases at V and 9 bases at J, with 10 bases in the middle. Germline loops: CDR1 SNHLY, CDR2 FYNNEI.

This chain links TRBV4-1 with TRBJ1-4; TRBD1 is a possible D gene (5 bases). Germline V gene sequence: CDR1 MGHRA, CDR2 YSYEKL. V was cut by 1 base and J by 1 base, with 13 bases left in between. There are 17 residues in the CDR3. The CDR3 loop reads CASSQGGFILTNEKLFF. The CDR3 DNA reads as TGCGCCAGCAGCCAAGGGGGCTTCATATTAACTAATGAAAAACTGTTTTTT.

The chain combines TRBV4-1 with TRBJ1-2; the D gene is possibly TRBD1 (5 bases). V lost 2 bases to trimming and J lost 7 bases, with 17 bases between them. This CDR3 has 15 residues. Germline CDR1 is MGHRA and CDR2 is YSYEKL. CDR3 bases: TGCGCCAGCAGCCAAAACCCAGGGACCGGGGGTGGCTACACCTTC. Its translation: CASSQNPGTGGGYTF.

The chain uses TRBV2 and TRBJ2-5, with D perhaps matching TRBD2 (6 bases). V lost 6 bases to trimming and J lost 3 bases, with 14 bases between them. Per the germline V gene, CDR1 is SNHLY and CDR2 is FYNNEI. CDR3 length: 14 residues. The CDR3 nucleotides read TGTGCCAGCAGGAGGGCGGGAATGGAAGAGACCCAGTACTTC. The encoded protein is CASRRAGMEETQYF.

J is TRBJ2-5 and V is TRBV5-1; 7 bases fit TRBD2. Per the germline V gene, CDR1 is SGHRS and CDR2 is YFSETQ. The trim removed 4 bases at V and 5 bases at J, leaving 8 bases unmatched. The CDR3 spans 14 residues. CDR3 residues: CASSHGTNIETQYF. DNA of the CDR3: TGCGCCAGCAGCCACGGGACTAACATTGAGACCCAGTACTTC.

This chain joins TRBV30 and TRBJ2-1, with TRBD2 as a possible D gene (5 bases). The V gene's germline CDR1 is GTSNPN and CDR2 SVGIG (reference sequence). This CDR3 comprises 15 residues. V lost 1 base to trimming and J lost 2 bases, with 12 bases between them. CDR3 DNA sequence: TGTGCCTGGAGTGGGGCGGGTTCCACCTACAATGAGCAGTTCTTC. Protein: CAWSGAGSTYNEQFF.

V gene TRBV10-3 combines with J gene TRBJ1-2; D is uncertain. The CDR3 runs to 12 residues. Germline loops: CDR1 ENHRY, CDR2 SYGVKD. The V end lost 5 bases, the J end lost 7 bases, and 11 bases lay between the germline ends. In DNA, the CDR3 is TGTGCCATCAGTACAGACCCGGCTGGCTACACCTTC. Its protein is CAISTDPAGYTF.

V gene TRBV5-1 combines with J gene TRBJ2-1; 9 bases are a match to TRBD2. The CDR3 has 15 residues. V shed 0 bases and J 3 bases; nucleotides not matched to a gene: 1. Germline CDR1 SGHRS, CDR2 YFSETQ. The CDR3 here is CASSLATSGYNEQFF. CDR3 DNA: TGCGCCAGCAGCTTGGCGACTAGCGGCTACAATGAGCAGTTCTTC.

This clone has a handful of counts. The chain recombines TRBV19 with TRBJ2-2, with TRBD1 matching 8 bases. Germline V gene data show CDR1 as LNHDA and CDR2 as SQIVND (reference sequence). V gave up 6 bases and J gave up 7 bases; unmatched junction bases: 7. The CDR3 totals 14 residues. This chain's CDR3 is CASSLPGGYGELFF. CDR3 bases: TGTGCCAGTAGCTTGCCAGGGGGCTACGGGGAGCTGTTTTTT.

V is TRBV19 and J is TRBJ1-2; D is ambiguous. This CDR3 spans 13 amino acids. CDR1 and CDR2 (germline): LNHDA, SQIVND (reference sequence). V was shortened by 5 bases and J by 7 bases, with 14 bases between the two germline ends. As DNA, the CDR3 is TGTGCCAGTAGTCCCGGAGTGCCGGGTGGCTACACCTTC. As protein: CASSPGVPGGYTF.

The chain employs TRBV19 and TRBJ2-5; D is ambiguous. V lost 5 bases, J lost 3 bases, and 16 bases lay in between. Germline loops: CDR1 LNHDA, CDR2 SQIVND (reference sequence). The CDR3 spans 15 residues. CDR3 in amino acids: CASSSGTWRKETQYF. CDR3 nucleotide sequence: TGTGCCAGTAGTTCCGGAACCTGGAGAAAAGAGACCCAGTACTTC.

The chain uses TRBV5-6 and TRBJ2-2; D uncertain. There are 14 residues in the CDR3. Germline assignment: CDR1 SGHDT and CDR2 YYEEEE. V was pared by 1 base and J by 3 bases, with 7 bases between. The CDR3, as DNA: TGTGCCAGCAGCTTGACTACACACACCGGGGAGCTGTTTTTT. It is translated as CASSLTTHTGELFF.

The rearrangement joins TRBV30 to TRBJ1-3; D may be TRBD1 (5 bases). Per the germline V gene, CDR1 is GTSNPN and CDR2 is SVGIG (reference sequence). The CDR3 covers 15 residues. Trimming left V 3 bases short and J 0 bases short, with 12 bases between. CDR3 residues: CAWSLQGGSGNTIYF. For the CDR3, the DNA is TGTGCCTGGAGCCTCCAGGGAGGCTCTGGAAACACCATATATTTT.

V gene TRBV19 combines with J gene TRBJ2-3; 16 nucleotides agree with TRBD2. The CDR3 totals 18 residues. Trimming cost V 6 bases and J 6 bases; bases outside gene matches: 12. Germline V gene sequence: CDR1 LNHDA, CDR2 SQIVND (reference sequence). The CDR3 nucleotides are TGTGCCAGTAGCGGCCGGAAGGGACTAGCGGGGGGGTTCGATACGCAGTATTTT. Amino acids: CASSGRKGLAGGFDTQYF. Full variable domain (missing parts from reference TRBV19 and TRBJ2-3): DGGITQSPKYLFRKEGQNVTLSCEQNLNHDAMYWYRQDPGQGLRLIYYSQIVNDFQKGDIAEGYSVSREKKESFPLTVTSAQKNPTAFYLCASSGRKGLAGGFDTQYFGPGTRLTVL.